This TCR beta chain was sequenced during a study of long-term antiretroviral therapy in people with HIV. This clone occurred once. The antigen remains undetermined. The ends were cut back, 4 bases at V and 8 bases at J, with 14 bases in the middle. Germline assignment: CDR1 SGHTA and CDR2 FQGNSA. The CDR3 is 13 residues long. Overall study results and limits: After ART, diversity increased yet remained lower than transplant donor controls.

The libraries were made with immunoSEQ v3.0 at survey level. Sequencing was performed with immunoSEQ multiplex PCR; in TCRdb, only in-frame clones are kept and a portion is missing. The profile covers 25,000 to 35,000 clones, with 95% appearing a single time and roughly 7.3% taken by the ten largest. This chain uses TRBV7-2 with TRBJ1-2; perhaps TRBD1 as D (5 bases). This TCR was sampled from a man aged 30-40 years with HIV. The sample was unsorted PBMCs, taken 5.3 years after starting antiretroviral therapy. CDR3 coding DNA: TGTGCCAGCAGCTCCTTACGGGACTGGGGCTACACCTTC. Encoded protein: CASSSLRDWGYTF.